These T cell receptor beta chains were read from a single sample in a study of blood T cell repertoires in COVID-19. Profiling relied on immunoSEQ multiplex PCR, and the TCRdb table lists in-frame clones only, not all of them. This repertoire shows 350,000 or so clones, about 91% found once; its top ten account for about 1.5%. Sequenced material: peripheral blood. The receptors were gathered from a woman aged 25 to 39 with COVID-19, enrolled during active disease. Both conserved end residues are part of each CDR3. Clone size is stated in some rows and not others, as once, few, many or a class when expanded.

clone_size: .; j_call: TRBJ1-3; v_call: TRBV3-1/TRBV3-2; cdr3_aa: CASSPESAGNTIYF
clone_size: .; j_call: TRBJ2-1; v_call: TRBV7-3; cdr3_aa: CASSLFSGTSNEQFF
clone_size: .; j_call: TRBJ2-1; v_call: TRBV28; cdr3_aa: CASIPASGVSGAYNEQFF
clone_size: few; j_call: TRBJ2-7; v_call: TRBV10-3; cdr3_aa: CAIGRELAYEQYF
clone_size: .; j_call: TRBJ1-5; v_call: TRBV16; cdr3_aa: CASSPTLRERNQPQHF
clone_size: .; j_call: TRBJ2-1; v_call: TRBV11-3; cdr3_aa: CASSGLAGRYNEQFF
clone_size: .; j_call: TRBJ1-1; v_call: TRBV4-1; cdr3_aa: CASSHQGQGDTEAFF
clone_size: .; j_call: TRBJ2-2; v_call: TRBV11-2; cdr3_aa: CASSLGAAGATGELFF
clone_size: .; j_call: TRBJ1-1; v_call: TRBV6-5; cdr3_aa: CASRRTTGTNTEAFF
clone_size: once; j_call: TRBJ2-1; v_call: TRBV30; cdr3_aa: CAWSELLEGEQFF
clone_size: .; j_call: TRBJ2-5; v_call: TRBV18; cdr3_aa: CASSPRLEETQYF
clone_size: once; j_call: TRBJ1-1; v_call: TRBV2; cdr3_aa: CASSEDRGRHTEAFF
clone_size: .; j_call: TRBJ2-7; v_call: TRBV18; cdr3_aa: CASSPSGGVTYEQYF
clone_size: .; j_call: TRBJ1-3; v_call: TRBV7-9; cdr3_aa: CASSSGQISGNTIYF
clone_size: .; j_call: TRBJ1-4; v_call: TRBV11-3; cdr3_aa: CASSSRDSTNEKLFF
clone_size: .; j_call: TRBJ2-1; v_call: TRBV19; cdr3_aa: CASSKADGSYNEQFF
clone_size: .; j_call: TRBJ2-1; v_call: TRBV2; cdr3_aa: CASSDRVQNNEQFF
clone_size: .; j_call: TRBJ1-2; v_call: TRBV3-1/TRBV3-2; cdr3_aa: CASSQGALRDGYTF
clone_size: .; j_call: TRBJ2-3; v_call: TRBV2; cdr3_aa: CASWWGQGNTDTQYF
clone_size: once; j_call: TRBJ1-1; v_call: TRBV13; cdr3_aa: CASSLGQGDTEAFF
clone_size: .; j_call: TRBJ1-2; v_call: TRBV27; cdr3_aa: CASSRESGFLNGYTF
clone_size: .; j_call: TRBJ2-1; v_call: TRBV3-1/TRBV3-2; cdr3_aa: CASSQVVAGGLNEQFF
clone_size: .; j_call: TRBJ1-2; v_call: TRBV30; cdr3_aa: CAWSDRGTSYGYTF
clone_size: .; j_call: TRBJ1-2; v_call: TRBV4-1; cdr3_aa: CASSQGTGIPYGYTF
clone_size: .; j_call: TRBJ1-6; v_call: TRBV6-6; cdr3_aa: CASSPQYGGSPLHF
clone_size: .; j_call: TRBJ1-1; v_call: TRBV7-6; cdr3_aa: CASSASLLQGFSTEAFF
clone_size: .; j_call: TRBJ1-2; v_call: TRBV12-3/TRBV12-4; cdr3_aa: CASSLRGGYTF
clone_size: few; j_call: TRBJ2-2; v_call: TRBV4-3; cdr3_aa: CASSQDRSTGELFF
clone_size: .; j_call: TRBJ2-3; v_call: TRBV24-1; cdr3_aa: CATSRQGTDTQYF
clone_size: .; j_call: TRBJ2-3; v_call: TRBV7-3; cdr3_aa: CASSLTVLAGSTDTQYF
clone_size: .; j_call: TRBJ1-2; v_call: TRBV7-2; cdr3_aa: CASSLQADYGYTF
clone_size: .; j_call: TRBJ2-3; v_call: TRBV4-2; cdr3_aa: CASSPSTAWDTQYF
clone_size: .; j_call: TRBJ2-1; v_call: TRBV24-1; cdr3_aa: CATPQEHGGNEQFF
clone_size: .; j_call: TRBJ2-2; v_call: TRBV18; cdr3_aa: CASSPGGQDTGELFF
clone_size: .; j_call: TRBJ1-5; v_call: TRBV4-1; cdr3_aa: CASSPSLGGGNQPQHF
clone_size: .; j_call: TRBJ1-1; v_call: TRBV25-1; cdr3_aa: CASSAEDRVNTEAFF
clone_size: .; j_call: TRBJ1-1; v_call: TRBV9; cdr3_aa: CASSSIRGPETEAFF
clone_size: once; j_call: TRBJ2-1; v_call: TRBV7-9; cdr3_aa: CASSSGQGAYNEQFF
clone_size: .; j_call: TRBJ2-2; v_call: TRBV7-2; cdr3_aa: CASSPRGGTGTGELFF
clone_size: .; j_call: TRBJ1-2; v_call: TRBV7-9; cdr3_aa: CASSDRQSRSHGYTF
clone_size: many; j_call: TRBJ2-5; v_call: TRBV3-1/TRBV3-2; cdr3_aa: CASSQASGYETQYF
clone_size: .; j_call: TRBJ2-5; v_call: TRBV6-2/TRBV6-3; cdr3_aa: CASSSGQGIEETQYF
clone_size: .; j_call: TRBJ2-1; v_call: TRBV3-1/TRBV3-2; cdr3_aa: CASSQRGGGADNEQFF
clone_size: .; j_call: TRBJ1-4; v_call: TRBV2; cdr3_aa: CASSRGRAGGEKLFF
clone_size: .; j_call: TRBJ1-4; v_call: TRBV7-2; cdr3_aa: CASTPQGGDEKLFF
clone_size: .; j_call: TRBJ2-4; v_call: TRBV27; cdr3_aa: CASSLQGVNIQYF
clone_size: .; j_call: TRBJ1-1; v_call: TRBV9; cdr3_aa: CASSERGRENTEAFF
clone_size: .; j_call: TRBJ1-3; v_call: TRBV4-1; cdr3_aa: CASSPRVLPPGNTIYF
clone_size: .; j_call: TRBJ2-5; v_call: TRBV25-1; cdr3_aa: CASSEPTGGRETQYF
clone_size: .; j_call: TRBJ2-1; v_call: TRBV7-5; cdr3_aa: CVRSLVSDRAANEQFF
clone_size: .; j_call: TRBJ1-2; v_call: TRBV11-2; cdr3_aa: CASSTQPDGIYGYTF
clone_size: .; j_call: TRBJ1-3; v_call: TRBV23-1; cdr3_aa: CASSQSGVSGNTIYF
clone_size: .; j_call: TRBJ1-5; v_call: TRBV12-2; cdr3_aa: CASRLGKSDSKPNQPQHF